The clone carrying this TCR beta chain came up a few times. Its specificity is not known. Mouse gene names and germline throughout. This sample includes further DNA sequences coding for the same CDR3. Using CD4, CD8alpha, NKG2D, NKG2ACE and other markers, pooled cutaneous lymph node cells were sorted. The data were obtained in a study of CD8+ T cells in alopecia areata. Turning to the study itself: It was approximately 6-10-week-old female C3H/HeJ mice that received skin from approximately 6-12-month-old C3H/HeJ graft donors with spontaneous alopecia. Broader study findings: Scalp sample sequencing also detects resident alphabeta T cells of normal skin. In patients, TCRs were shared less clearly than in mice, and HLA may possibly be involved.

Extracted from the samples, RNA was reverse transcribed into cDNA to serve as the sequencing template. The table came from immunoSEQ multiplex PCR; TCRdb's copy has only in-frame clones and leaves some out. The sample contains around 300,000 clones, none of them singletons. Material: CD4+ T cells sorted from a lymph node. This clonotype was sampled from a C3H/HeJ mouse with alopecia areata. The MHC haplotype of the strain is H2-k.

CDR3 in amino acids: CASSIPTGNTEVFF. CDR3 DNA, as far as it was read: TGTGCCAGCAGTATCCCGACAGGGAACACA. The rearrangement links TRBV19 to TRBJ1-1, with D possibly matching TRBD1 (6 bases). With the read ending 4 residues before the CDR3 end, the germline J gene is used to fill in that end. This CDR3 spans 14 amino acids. V was trimmed by 2 bases and J by 1 base, leaving 9 bases between them. CDR1 and CDR2 from the germline V gene are FNHDT and SITEND (reference sequence).